One TCR beta chain is described in this entry. This specimen belongs to a study of blood T cell repertoires in COVID-19. Background on the study: Spain, Italy and the United States supplied samples that represented acute and convalescent COVID-19. Sources were T cells, B-cell-depleted T cells, or PBMCs; the material itself was cDNA or gDNA.

As processed by the authors: The assay estimated nucleated cells by amplifying reference gene primers. Method: immunoSEQ multiplex PCR; TCRdb's copy keeps in-frame clones and lacks some. V, J and clone size derive from that table, while D and trimming were established from the DNA sequence. The repertoire holds about 290,000 clones, with 89% as singletons. Germline V gene sequence: CDR1 MNHEY, CDR2 SMNVEV (reference sequence). V was pared by 6 bases and J by 5 bases, with 14 bases between. The CDR3 consists of 13 residues. The study drew participants aged roughly 18 to 89 years from about two dozen US areas.

The sample comprised PBMCs or T cells enriched from blood (not recorded which). The chain couples TRBV27 to TRBJ2-7; D is possibly TRBD1 (5 bases). The TCR was taken from a woman in her thirties or forties who had recovered from COVID-19. This CDR3 reads CASSRQSTNEQYF. The CDR3 nucleotides are TGTGCCAGCAGCAGACAGTCGACGAACGAGCAGTACTTC.